What follows describes a single T cell receptor (beta chain). This entry is derived from a study of blood T cell repertoires in COVID-19. Overall study: The United States, Italy and Spain were the sources of the acute and convalescent COVID-19 samples. Nucleic acid was either cDNA or gDNA, and it came from T cells, B-cell-depleted T cells, or PBMCs.

Original processing notes: Researchers report that nucleated cell counts were estimated from reference gene primer amplification. Some clones are missing from TCRdb's copy, which holds only in-frame ones; the method was immunoSEQ multiplex PCR. V and J calls plus clone size are reproduced from that table; the DNA served to infer D and trimming. The sample has 90,000 to 120,000 clones; approximately 81% are singletons. Looked up from germline, CDR1 is ENHRY and CDR2 is SYGVKD. Trimming cost V 4 bases and J 3 bases; bases outside gene matches: 12. This CDR3 is 17 amino acids long. The clonotype comes from a human donor in a cohort sampled during active COVID-19. The chain uses TRBV10-3 and TRBJ2-1, with 7 nucleotides matching TRBD2. Sequenced: peripheral blood. In DNA, the CDR3 is TGTGCCATCAGTGGCCGAAGCGGCGGGAGTTTCTACAATGAGCAGTTCTTC. Residues: CAISGRSGGSFYNEQFF.